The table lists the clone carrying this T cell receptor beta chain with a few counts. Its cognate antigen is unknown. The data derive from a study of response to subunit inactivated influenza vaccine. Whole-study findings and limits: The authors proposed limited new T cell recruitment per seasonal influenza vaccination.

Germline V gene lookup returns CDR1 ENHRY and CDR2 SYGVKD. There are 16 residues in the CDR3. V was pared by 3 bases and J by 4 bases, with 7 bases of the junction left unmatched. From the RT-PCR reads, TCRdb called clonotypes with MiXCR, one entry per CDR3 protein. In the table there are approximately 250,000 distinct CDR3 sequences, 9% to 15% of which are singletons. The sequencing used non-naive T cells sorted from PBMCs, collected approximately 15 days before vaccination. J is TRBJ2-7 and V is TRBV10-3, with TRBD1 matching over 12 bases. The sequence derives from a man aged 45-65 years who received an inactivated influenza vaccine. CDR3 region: CAISEPGQGAAYEQYF. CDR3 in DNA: TGTGCCATCAGTGAACCGGGACAGGGGGCTGCTTACGAGCAGTACTTC.